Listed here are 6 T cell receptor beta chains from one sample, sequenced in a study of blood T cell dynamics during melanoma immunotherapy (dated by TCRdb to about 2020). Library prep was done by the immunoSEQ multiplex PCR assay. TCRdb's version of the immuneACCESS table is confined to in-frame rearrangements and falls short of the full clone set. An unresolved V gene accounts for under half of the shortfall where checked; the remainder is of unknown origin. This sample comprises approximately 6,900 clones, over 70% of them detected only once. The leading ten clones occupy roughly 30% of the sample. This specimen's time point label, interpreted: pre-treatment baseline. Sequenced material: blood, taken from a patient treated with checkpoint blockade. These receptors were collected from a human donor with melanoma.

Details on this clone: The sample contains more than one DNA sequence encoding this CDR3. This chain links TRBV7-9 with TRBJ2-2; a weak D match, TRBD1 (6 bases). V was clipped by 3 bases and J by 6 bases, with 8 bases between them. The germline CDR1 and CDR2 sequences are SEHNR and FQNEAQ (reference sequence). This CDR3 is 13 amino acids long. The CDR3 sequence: CASSFSGAGELFF. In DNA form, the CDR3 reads TGTGCCAGCAGCTTTTCAGGGGCCGGGGAGCTGTTTTTT.

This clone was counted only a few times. CDR3 amino acids: CASSKRWGRGGYEQYF. The CDR3 DNA reads as TGTGCCAGCAGCAAAAGATGGGGGCGAGGGGGCTACGAGCAGTACTTC. The chain links TRBV21-1 to TRBJ2-7; TRBD1, the D gene given by the table, was not confirmed from the DNA. TRBV21-1 is a pseudogene segment. The length of the CDR3 is 16 residues.

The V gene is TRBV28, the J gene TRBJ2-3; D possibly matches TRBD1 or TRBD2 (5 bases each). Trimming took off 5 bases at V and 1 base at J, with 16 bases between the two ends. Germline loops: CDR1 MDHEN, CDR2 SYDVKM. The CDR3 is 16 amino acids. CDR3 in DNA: TGTGCCAGCAGTCCCCCCGGGGCCCAGGGCACAGATACGCAGTATTTT. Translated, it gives CASSPPGAQGTDTQYF.

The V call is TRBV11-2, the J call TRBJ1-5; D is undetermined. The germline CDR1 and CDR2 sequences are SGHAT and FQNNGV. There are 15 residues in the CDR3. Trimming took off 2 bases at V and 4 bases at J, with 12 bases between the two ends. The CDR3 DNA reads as TGTGCCAGCAGCTTATCTCCTGGGGATAATCAGCCCCAGCATTTT. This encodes CASSLSPGDNQPQHF.

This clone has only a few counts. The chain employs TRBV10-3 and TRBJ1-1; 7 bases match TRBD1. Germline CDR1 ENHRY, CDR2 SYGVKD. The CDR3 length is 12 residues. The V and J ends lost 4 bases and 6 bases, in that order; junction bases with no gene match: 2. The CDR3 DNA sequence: TGTGCCATCAGTGCAACAGGGGCTGAAGCTTTCTTT. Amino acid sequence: CAISATGAEAFF.

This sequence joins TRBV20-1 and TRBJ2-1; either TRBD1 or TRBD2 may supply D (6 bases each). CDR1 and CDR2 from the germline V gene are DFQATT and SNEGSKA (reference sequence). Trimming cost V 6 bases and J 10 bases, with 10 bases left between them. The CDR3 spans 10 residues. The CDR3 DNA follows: TGCAGTGCGGCGGGACAAGAGCAGTTCTTC. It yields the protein CSAAGQEQFF.